The 9 T cell receptor beta chains below all came from one sample that was sequenced in a study of monozygotic twins with inflammatory bowel disease. TCRdb re-called the 5' RACE reads and shows each CDR3 protein once, DNA omitted. The sample is made up of approximately 300,000 distinct CDR3 sequences, and the top ten hold 5.6% of it. The sequenced sample was blood. The receptors here all came from a human donor with ulcerative colitis or Crohn's disease, or a healthy co-twin of an affected twin (not recorded which).

The chain carries TRBV9 and TRBJ2-1; the D call of TRBD1 rests on TCRdb alone, since no DNA is present to check it. The CDR3 spans 15 residues. The germline gives CDR1 SGDLS, CDR2 YYNGEE. The CDR3 sequence: CASSVAGTGGNEQFF. Combining the CDR3 with reference TRBV9 and TRBJ2-1 gives the whole variable domain DSGVTQTPKHLITATGQRVTLRCSPRSGDLSVYWYQQSLDQGLQFLIQYYNGEERAKGNILERFSAQQFPDLHSELNLSSLELGDSALYFCASSVAGTGGNEQFFGPGTRLTVL.

This rearrangement joins TRBV28 to TRBJ2-7; checking the TCRdb D call of TRBD1 is not possible without DNA. The CDR3 runs 14 residues. Germline-derived CDR1 and CDR2 are MDHEN and SYDVKM. The CDR3 is CASSLGQGTYEQYF.

V usage is TRBV6-5 and J usage is TRBJ2-1; the TRBD1 assignment by TCRdb is unverifiable without DNA. Germline CDR1 is MNHEY and CDR2 is SVGAGI. The CDR3 runs to 11 residues. The CDR3: CAISEGIEQFF.

The chain uses TRBV20-1 and TRBJ1-2; the D gene TCRdb calls, TRBD1, cannot be checked with no DNA. Germline-derived CDR1 and CDR2 are DFQATT and SNEGSKA (reference sequence). CDR3 length equals 13 residues. CDR3 loop: CSAHYGGTYGYTF.

The chain employs TRBV7-9 and TRBJ1-1; TCRdb lists TRBD1, though no DNA is available to test this call. The germline CDR1 and CDR2 sequences are SEHNR and FQNEAQ (reference sequence). This CDR3 has 14 residues. CDR3 sequence: CASSLGGRNTEAFF.

The V and J genes are TRBV5-5 and TRBJ2-7; without DNA, the TCRdb call of TRBD1 cannot be checked. Germline CDR1 SGHKS, CDR2 YYEKEE (reference sequence). CDR3 length: 14 residues. CDR3: CASSSTGYFLEQYF.

The rearrangement links TRBV20-1 to TRBJ2-3; as DNA is missing, the TRBD1 call by TCRdb cannot be tested. This CDR3 comprises 14 residues. The germline CDR1 and CDR2 sequences are DFQATT and SNEGSKA (reference sequence). This chain's CDR3 is CSATTASSTDTQYF.

The chain combines TRBV9 with TRBJ2-2; TCRdb selects TRBD1, and the lack of DNA leaves this call unchecked. The CDR3 loop spans 16 amino acids. CDR1 and CDR2 (germline): SGDLS, YYNGEE. CDR3 protein: CASSVVKGVNTGELFF. Full variable domain (remainder filled in from reference TRBV9 and TRBJ2-2): DSGVTQTPKHLITATGQRVTLRCSPRSGDLSVYWYQQSLDQGLQFLIQYYNGEERAKGNILERFSAQQFPDLHSELNLSSLELGDSALYFCASSVVKGVNTGELFFGEGSRLTVL.

The chain combines TRBV19 with TRBJ2-7; TCRdb's assignment of TRBD2 cannot be checked, as there is no DNA. This CDR3 comprises 13 residues. Germline values: CDR1 LNHDA, CDR2 SQIVND (reference sequence). Here the CDR3 reads CASSSRLAWEQYF.